This TCR beta chain appears in the sequencing data of a study of T cells in Graves' hyperthyroidism and ophthalmopathy. Study-level findings and limits: Most clonotypes that expanded in the thyroid above 0.001 also showed up in blood.

This clonotype was counted only a few times. Its matching antigen is unknown. RNA transcripts served as the template for amplifying TCR beta CDR3 regions. The HTBI primer set drove a first-round RT-PCR of the TCR CDR3. TCRdb ran MiXCR on the multiplex PCR reads and lists one entry per CDR3 protein. The table lists 300,000 to 400,000 distinct CDR3 sequences, about 14% of them singletons. V shed 4 bases, J shed 7 bases, and the junction held 5 bases outside the gene matches. There are 14 residues in the CDR3. In germline, CDR1 is SGHTS, CDR2 YDEGEE. The sequence was collected from a woman aged 60 to 75 with Graves' hyperthyroidism. The chain carries TRBV5-8 and TRBJ1-6; 7 nucleotides line up with TRBD1. Material: blood. CDR3 protein: CASSRGQTNSPLHF. DNA for the CDR3: TGTGCCAGCAGCCGGGGACAGACAAATTCACCCCTCCACTTT.